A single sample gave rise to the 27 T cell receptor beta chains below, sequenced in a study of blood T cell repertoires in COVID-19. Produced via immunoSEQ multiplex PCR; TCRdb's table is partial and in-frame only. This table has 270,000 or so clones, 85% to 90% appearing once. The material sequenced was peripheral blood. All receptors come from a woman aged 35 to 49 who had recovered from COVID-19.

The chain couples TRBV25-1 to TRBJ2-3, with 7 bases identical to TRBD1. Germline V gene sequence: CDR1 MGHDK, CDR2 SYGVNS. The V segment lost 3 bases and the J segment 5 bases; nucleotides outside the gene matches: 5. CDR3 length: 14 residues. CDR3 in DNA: TGTGCCAGCAGTGAGGACAGGCCGGGAGATACGCAGTATTTT. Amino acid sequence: CASSEDRPGDTQYF.

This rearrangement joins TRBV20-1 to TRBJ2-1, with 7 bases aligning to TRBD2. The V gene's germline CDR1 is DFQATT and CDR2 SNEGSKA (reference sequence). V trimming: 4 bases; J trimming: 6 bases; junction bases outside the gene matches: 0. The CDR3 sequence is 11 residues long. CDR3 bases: TGCAGTGCTACTAGCGGCAATGAGCAGTTCTTC. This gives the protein CSATSGNEQFF.

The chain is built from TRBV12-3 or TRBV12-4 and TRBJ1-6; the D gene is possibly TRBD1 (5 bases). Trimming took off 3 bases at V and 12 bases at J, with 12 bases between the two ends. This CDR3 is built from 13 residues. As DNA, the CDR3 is TGTGCCAGCAGTTTCCAGGGAGGAAAACCCCTCCACTTT. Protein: CASSFQGGKPLHF.

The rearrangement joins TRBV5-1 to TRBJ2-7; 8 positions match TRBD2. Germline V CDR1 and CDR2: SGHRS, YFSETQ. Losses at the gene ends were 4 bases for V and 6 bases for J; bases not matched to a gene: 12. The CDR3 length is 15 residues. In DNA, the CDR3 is TGCGCCAGCAGCCGAGTCGGCGGGGGGATGGGCGAGCAGTACTTC. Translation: CASSRVGGGMGEQYF. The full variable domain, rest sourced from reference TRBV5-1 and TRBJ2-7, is KAGVTQTPRYLIKTRGQQVTLSCSPISGHRSVSWYQQTPGQGLQFLFEYFSETQRNKGNFPGRFSGRQFSNSRSEMNVSTLELGDSALYLCASSRVGGGMGEQYFGPGTRLTVT.

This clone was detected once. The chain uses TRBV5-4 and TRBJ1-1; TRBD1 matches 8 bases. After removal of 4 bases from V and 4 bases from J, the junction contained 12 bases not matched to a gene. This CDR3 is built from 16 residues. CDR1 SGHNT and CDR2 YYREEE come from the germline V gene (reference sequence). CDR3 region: CASSQGQGSLGTEAFF. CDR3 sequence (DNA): TGTGCCAGCAGCCAAGGACAGGGATCACTAGGCACTGAAGCTTTCTTT.

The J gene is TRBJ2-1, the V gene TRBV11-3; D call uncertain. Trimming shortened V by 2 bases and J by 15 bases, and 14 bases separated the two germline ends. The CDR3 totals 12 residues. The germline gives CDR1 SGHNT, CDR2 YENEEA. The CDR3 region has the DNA TGTGCCAGCAGCTTATCTCCTACGAGTCCGTTCTTC. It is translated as CASSLSPTSPFF.

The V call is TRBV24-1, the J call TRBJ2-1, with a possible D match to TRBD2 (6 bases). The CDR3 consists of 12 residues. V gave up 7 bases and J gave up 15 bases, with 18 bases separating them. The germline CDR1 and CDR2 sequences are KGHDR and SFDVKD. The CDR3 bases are TGTGCCACCAGGGACCCTGGAGGGGCGCCGTTCTTC. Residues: CATRDPGGAPFF.

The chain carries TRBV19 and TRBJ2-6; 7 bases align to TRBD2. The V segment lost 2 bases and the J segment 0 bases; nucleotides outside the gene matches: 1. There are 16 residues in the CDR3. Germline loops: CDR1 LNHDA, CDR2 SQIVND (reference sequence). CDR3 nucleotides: TGTGCCAGTAGTATAACGGGGGGCTCTGGGGCCAACGTCCTGACTTTC. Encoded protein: CASSITGGSGANVLTF.

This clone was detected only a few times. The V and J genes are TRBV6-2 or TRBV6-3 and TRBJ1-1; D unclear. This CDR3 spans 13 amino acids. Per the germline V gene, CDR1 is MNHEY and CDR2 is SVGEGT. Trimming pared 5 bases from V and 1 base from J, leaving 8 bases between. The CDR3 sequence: CASSQNENTEAFF. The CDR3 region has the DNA TGTGCCAGCAGTCAGAATGAGAACACTGAAGCTTTCTTT.

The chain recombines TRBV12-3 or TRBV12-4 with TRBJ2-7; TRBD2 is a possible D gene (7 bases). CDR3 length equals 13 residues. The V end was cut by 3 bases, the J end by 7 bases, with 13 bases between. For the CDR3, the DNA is TGTGCCAGCAGTTTGGGGGGGCGAGAAGAGCAGTACGTC. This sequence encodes CASSLGGREEQYV.

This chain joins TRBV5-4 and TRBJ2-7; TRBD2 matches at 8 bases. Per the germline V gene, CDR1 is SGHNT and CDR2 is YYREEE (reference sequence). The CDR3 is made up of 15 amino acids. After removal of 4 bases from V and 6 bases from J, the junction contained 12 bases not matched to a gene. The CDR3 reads CASSRPGLEVSEQYV. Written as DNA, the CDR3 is TGTGCCAGCAGCCGTCCGGGACTAGAAGTCTCCGAGCAGTACGTC.

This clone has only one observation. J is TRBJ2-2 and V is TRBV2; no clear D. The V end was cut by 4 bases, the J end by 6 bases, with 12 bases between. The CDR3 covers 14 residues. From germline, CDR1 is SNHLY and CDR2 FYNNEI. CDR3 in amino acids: CASSVNRVSGELFF. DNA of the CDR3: TGTGCCAGCAGTGTAAACCGGGTCTCCGGGGAGCTGTTTTTT. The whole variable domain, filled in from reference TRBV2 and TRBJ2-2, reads EPEVTQTPSHQVTQMGQEVILRCVPISNHLYFYWYRQILGQKVEFLVSFYNNEISEKSEIFDDQFSVERPDGSNFTLKIRSTKLEDSAMYFCASSVNRVSGELFFGEGSRLTVL.

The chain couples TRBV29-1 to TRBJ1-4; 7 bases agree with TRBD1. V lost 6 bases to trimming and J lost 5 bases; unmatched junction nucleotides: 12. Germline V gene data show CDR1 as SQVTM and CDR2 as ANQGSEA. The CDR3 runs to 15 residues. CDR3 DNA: TGCAGCGTCCTCAACCCCCAGGGGGAGAATGAAAAACTGTTTTTT. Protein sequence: CSVLNPQGENEKLFF.

CDR3 nucleotide sequence: TGTGCCAGTAGTATATTCGGACAGGGGGAGACCCAGTACTTC. Translated: CASSIFGQGETQYF. J is TRBJ2-5 and V is TRBV19, with 9 positions matching TRBD1. V was pared by 2 bases and J by 5 bases, with 3 bases of the junction left unmatched. CDR1 LNHDA and CDR2 SQIVND come from the germline V gene (reference sequence). There are 14 residues in the CDR3. The whole variable domain, remainder taken from reference TRBV19 and TRBJ2-5, is DGGITQSPKYLFRKEGQNVTLSCEQNLNHDAMYWYRQDPGQGLRLIYYSQIVNDFQKGDIAEGYSVSREKKESFPLTVTSAQKNPTAFYLCASSIFGQGETQYFGPGTRLLVL.

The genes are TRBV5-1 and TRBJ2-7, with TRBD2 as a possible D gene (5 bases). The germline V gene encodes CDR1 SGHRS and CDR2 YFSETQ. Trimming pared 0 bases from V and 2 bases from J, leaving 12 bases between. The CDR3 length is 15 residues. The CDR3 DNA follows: TGCGCCAGCAGCTTGGCCGACGGGGTTACCTACGAGCAGTACGTC. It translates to CASSLADGVTYEQYV.

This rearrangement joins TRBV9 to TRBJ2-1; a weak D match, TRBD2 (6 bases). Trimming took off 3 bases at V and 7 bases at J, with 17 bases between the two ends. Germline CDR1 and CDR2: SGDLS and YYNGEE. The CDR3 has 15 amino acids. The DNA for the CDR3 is TGTGCCAGCAGCGCCACGGGGAGGAGCCCAAATGAGCAGTTCTTC. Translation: CASSATGRSPNEQFF.

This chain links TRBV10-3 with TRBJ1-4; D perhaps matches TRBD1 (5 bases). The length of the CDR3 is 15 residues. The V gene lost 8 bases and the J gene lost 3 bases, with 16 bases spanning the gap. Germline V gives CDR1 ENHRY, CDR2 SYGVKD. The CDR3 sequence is CAIGDGTGANEKLFF. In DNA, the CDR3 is TGTGCCATCGGGGACGGGACGGGGGCTAATGAAAAACTGTTTTTT.

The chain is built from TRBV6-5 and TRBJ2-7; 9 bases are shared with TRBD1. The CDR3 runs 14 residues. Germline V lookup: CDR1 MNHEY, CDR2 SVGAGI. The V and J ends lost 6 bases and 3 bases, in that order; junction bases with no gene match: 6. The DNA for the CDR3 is TGTGCCAGCAGAATACAGGGGGCTAGCTACGAGCAGTACTTC. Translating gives CASRIQGASYEQYF.

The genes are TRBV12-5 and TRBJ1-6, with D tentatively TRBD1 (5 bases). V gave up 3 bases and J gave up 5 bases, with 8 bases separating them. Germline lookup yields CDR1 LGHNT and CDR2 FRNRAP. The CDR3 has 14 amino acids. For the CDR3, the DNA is TGTGCTAGTGGTTTACAGGTTAATAATTCACCCCTCCACTTT. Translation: CASGLQVNNSPLHF.

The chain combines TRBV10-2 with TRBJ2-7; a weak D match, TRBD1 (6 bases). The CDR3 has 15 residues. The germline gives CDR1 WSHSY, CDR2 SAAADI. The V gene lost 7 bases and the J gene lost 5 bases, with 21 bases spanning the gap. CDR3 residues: CASKKAAGVLHEQYF. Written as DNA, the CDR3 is TGCGCCAGCAAAAAGGCGGCAGGGGTACTCCACGAGCAGTACTTC.

The CDR3 nucleotides are TGTGCCAGCAGCCACCTCGCTGGGCGGGCCACAGATACGCAGTATTTT. It translates to CASSHLAGRATDTQYF. The genes are TRBV3-1 (or the pseudogene TRBV3-2) and TRBJ2-3; D is possibly TRBD2 (5 bases). The CDR3 totals 16 residues. CDR1 and CDR2 from the germline V gene are LGHDT and YNNKEL (reference sequence). Trimming took 3 bases from V and 2 from J, leaving 15 bases between them.

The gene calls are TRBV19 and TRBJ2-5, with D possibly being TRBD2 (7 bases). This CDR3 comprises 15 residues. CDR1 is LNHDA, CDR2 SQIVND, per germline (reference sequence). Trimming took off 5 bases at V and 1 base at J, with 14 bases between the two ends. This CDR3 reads CASSAGEGRQETQYF. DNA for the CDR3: TGTGCCAGTAGTGCAGGGGAGGGTCGCCAAGAGACCCAGTACTTC.

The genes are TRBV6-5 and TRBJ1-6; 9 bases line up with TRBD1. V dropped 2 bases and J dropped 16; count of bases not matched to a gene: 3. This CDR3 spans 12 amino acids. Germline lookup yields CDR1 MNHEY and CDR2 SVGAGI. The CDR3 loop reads CASSYPTGGLHF. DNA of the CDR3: TGTGCCAGCAGTTACCCGACAGGGGGGCTCCACTTT.

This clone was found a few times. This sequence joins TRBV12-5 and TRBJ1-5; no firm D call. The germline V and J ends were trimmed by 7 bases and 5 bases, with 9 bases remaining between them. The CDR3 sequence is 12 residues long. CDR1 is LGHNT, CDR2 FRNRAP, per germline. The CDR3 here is CASAYVDQPQHF. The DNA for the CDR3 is TGTGCTAGTGCCTACGTCGATCAGCCCCAGCATTTT.

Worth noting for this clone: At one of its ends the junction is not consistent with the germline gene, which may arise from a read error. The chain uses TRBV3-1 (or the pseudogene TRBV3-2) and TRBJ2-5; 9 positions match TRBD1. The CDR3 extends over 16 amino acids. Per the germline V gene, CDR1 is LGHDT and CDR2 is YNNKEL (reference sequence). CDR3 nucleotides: TGTGCCAGCAGCCACCAAACGATACAGGGGGCCAAGACCCAGCACTTC. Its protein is CASSHQTIQGAKTQHF.

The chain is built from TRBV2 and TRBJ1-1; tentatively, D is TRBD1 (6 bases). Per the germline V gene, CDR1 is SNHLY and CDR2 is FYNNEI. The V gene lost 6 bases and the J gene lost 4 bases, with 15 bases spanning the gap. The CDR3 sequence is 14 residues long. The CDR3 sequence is CASRGTLLGTEAFF. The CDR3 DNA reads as TGTGCCAGCAGGGGGACACTGTTGGGCACTGAAGCTTTCTTT.

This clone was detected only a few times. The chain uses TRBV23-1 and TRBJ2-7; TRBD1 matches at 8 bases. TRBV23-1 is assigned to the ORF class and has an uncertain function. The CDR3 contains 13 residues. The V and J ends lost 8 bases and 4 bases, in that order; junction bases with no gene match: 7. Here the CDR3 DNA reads TGCGCCAGCGTTGACAGGGGTACGTACGAGCAGTACGTC. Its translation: CASVDRGTYEQYV.